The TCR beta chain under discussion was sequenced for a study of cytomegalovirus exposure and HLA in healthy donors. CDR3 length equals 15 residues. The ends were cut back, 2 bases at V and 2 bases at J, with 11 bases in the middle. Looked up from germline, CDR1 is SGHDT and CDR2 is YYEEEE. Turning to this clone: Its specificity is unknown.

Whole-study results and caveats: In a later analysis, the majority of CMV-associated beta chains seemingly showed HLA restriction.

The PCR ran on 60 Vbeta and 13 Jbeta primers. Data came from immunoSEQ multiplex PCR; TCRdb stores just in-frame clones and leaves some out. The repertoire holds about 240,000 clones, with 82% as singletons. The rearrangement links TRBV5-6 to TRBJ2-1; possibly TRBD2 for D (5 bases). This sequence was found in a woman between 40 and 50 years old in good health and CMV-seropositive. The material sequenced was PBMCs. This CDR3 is CASSFGGGPYNEQFF. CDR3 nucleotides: TGTGCCAGCAGCTTCGGAGGCGGGCCCTACAATGAGCAGTTCTTC. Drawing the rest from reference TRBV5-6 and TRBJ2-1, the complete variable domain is DAGVTQSPTHLIKTRGQQVTLRCSPKSGHDTVSWYQQALGQGPQFIFQYYEEEERQRGNFPDRFSGHQFPNYSSELNVNALLLGDSALYLCASSFGGGPYNEQFFGPGTRLTVL.